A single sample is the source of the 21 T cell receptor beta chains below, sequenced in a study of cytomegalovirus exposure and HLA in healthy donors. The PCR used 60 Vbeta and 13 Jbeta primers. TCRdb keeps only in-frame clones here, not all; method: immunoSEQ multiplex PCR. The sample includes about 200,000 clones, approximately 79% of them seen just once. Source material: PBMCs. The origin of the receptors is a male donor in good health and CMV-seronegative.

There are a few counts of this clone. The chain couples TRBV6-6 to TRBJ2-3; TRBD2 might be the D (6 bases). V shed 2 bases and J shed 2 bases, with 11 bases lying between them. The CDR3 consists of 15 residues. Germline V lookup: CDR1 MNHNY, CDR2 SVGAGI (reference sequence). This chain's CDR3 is CASSYGGAATDTQYF. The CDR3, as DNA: TGTGCCAGCAGTTACGGCGGGGCTGCCACAGATACGCAGTATTTT.

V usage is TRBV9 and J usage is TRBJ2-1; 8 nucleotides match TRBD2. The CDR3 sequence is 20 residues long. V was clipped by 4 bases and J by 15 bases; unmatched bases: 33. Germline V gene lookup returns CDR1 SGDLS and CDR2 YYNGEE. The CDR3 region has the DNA TGTGCCAGCAGCCCATCTGCCGGGGGGGGCAAGGGACAAACGGTGGGTACGGTGTTCTTC. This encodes CASSPSAGGGKGQTVGTVFF. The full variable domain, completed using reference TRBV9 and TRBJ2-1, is DSGVTQTPKHLITATGQRVTLRCSPRSGDLSVYWYQQSLDQGLQFLIQYYNGEERAKGNILERFSAQQFPDLHSELNLSSLELGDSALYFCASSPSAGGGKGQTVGTVFFGPGTRLTVL.

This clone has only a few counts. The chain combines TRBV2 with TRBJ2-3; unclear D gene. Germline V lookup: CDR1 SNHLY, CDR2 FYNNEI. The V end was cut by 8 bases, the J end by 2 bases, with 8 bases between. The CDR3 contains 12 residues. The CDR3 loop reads CASLYSTDTQYF. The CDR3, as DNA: TGTGCCAGCCTATATTCCACAGATACGCAGTATTTT.

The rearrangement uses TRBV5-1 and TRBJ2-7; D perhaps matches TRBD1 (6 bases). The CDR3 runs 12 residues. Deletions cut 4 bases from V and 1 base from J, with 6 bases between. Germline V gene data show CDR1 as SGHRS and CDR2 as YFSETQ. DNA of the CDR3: TGCGCCAGCAGCCAGGGGTCCTACGAGCAGTACTTC. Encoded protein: CASSQGSYEQYF.

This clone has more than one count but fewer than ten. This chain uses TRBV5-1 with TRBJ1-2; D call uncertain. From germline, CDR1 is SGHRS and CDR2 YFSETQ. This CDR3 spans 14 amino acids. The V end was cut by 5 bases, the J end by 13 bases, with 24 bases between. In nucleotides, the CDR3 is TGCGCCAGCAGGGGCAACACAGCTAACCGGGGAGGCACCTTC. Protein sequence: CASRGNTANRGGTF.

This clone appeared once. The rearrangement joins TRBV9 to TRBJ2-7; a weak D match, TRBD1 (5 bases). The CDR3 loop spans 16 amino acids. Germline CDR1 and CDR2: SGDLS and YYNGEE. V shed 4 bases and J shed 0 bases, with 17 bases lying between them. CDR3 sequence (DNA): TGTGCCAGCAGCCCCCAAGTGAGGACAAGCTCCTACGAGCAGTACTTC. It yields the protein CASSPQVRTSSYEQYF.

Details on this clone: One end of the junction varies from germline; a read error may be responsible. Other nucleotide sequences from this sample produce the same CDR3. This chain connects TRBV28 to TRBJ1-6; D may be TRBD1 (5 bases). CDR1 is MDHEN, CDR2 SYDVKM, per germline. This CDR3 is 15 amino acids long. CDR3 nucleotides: TGTGCCAGCAGTTTGAGGTCCGAAGGGGATTCACCCCTCCACTTC. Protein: CASSLRSEGDSPLHF.

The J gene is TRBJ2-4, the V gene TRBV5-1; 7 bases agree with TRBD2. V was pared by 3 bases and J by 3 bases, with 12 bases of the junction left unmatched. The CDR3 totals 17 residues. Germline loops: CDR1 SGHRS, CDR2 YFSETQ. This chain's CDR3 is CASSWGGETDGKNIQYF. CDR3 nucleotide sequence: TGCGCCAGCAGCTGGGGGGGGGAGACGGACGGCAAAAACATTCAGTACTTC.

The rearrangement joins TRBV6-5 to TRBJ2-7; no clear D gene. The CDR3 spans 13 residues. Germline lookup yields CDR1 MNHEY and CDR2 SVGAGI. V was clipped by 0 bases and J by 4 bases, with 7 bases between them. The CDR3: CASSYSFGYEQYF. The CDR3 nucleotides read TGTGCCAGCAGTTACTCTTTCGGTTACGAGCAGTACTTC.

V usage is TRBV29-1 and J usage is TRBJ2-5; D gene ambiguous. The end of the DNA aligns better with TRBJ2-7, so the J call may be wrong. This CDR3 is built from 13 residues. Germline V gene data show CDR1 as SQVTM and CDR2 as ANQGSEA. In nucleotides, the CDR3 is TGCAGCGTTGCGACTGCCAGCTCCTACGAGCAGTACTTC. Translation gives CSVATASSYEQYF.

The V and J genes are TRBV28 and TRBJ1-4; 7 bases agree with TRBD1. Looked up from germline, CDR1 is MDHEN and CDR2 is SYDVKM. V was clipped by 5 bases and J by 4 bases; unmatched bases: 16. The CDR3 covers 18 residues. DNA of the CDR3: TGTGCCAGCAGTCCCATATCCCCACTCGGGACAGTTAATGAAAAACTGTTTTTT. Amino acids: CASSPISPLGTVNEKLFF.

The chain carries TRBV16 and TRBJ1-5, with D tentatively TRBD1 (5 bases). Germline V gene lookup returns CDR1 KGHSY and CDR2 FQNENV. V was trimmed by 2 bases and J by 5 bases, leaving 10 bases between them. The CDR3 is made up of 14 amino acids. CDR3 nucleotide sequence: TGTGCCAGCAGCCAAGGGGAGGGGTATCAGCCCCAGCATTTT. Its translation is CASSQGEGYQPQHF.

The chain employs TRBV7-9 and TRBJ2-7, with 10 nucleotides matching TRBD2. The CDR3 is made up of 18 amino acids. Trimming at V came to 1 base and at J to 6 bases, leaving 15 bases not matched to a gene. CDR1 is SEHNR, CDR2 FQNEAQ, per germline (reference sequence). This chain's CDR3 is CASSLGGSGGPGTGEQYF. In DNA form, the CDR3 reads TGTGCCAGCAGCTTAGGTGGTAGCGGGGGGCCCGGCACCGGCGAGCAGTACTTC.

This chain's CDR3 is CASITGSRSGNEQFF. The DNA of the CDR3 is TGTGCCAGCATTACCGGGAGCAGGTCTGGCAATGAGCAGTTCTTC. V is TRBV28 and J is TRBJ2-1; possible D gene TRBD2, 6 bases. This CDR3 contains 15 residues. V dropped 7 bases and J dropped 6 bases, with 19 bases sitting between them. CDR1 is MDHEN and CDR2 is SYDVKM in the germline V gene.

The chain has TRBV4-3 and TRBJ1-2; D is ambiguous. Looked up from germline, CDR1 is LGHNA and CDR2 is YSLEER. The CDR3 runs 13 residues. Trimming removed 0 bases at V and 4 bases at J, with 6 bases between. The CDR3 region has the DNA TGCGCCAGCAGCCAAGATGAACTCTATGGCTACACCTTC. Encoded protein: CASSQDELYGYTF.

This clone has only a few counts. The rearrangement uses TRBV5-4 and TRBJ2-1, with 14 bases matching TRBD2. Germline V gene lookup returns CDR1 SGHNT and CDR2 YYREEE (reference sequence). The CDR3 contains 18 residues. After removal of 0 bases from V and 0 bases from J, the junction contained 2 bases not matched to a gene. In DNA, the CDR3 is TGTGCCAGCAGCTTGGGGACTAGCGGGAGGTACTCCTACAATGAGCAGTTCTTC. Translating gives CASSLGTSGRYSYNEQFF.

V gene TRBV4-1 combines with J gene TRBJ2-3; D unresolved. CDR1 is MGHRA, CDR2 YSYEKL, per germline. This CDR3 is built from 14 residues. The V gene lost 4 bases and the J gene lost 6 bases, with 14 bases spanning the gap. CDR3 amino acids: CASSPPASLDTQYF. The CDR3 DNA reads TGCGCCAGCAGCCCCCCGGCTAGTTTGGATACGCAGTATTTT.

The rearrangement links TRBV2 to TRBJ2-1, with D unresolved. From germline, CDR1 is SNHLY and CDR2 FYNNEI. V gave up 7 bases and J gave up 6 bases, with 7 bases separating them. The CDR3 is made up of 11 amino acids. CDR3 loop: CASTRGNEQFF. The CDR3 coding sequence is TGTGCCAGCACGCGAGGCAATGAGCAGTTCTTC.

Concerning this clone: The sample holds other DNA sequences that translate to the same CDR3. The CDR3 loop reads CASSAGVTEAFF. The CDR3 nucleotides read TGTGCCAGCAGTGCAGGGGTAACTGAAGCTTTCTTT. The rearrangement links TRBV2 to TRBJ1-1; a possible D gene is TRBD1 (6 bases). Germline V lookup: CDR1 SNHLY, CDR2 FYNNEI. There are 12 residues in the CDR3. Trimming pared 4 bases from V and 5 bases from J, leaving 8 bases between.

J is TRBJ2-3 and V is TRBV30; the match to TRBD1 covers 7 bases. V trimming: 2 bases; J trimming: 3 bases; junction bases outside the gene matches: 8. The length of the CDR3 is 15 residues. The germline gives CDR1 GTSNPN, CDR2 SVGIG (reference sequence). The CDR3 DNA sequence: TGTGCCTGGAGTAGAGGGGGCCTTAGAACAGATACGCAGTATTTT. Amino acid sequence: CAWSRGGLRTDTQYF.

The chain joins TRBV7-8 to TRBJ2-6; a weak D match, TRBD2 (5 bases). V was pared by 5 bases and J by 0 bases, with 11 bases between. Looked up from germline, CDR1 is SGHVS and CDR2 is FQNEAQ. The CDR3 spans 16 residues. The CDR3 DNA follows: TGTGCCAGCAGCCCCCGCGCGGGCTCTGGGGCCAACGTCCTGACTTTC. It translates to CASSPRAGSGANVLTF.